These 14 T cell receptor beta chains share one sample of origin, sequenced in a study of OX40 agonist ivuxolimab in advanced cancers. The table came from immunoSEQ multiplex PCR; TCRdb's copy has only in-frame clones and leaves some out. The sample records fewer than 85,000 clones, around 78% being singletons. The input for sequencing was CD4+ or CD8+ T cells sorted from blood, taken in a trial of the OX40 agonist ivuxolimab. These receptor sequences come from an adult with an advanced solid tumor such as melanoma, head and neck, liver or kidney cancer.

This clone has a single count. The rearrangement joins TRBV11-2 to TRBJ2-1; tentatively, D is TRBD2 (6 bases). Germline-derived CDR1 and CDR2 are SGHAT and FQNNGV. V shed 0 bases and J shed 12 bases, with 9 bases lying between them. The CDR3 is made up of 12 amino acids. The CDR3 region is CASSLEVGGQFF. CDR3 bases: TGTGCCAGCAGCTTAGAGGTGGGGGGGCAGTTCTTC.

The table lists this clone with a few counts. CDR3 amino acids: CASSLILAGNTGELFF. The CDR3 nucleotides read TGCGCCAGCAGCTTGATACTAGCGGGGAACACCGGGGAGCTGTTTTTT. The chain has TRBV5-1 and TRBJ2-2; TRBD2 aligns across 9 bases. V was clipped by 1 base and J by 1 base; unmatched bases: 2. The CDR3 is 16 residues long. From germline, CDR1 is SGHRS and CDR2 YFSETQ.

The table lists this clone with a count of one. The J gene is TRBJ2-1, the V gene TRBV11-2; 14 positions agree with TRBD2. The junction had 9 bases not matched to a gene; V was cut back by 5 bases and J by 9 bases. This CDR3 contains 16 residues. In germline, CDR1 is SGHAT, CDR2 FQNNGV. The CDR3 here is CASSQTSGGAEGEQFF. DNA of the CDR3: TGTGCCAGCAGCCAGACTAGCGGGGGGGCCGAAGGTGAGCAGTTCTTC. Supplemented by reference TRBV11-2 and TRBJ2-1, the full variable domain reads EAGVAQSPRYKIIEKRQSVAFWCNPISGHATLYWYQQILGQGPKLLIQFQNNGVVDDSQLPKDRFSAERLKGVDSTLKIQPAKLEDSAVYLCASSQTSGGAEGEQFFGPGTRLTVL.

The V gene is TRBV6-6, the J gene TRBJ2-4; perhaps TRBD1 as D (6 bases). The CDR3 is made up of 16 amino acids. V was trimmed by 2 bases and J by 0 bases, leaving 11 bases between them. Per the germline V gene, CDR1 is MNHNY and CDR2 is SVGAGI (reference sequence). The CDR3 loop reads CASSYPDRLAKNIQYF. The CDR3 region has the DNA TGTGCCAGCAGTTACCCGGACAGACTAGCCAAAAACATTCAGTACTTC.

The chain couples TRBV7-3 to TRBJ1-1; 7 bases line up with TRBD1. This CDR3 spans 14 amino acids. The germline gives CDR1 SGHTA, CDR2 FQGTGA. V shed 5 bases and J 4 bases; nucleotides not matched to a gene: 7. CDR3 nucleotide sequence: TGTGCCAGCAGCCCCAGACAGGGATCCACTGAAGCTTTCTTT. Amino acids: CASSPRQGSTEAFF.

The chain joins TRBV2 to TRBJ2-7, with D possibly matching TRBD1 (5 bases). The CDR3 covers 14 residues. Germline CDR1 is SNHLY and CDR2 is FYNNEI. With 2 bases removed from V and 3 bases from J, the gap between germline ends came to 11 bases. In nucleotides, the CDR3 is TGTGCCAGCAGTGAACAGGGTCTTGGCTACGAGCAGTACTTC. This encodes CASSEQGLGYEQYF.

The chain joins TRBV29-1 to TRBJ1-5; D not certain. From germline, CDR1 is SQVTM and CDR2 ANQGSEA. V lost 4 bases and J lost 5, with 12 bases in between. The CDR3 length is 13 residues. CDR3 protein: CSVAGGNDQPQHF. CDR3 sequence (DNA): TGCAGCGTTGCGGGAGGGAACGATCAGCCCCAGCATTTT.

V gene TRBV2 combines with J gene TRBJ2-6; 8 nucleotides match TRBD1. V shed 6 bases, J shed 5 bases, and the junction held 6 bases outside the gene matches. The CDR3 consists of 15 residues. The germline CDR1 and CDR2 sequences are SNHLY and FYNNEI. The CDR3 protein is CASSTGQGRANVLTF. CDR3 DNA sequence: TGTGCCAGCAGCACTGGACAGGGTAGGGCCAACGTCCTGACTTTC. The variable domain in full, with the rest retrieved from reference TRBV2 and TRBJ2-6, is EPEVTQTPSHQVTQMGQEVILRCVPISNHLYFYWYRQILGQKVEFLVSFYNNEISEKSEIFDDQFSVERPDGSNFTLKIRSTKLEDSAMYFCASSTGQGRANVLTFGAGSRLTVL.

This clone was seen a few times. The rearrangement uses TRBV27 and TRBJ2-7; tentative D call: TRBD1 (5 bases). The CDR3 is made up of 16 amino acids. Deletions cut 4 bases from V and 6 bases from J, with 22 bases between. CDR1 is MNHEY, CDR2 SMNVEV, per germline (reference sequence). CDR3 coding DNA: TGTGCCAGCAGTTCCCGGGCAGGAAGGGGTGGTCGCGAGCAGTACTTC. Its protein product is CASSSRAGRGGREQYF.

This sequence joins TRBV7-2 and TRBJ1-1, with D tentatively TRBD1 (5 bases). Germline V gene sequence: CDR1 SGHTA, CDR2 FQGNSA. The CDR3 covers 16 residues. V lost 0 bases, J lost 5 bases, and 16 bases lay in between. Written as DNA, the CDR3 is TGTGCCAGCAGCTTAGCCAATAGGGGTGGCCGGACTGAAGCTTTCTTT. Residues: CASSLANRGGRTEAFF.

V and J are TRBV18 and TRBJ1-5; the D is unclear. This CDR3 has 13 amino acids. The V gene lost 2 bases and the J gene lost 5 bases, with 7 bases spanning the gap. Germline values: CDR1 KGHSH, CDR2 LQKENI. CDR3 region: CASSPGQDQPQHF. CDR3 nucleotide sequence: TGTGCCAGCTCACCAGGTCAGGATCAGCCCCAGCATTTT. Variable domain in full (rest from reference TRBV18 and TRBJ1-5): NAGVMQNPRHLVRRRGQEARLRCSPMKGHSHVYWYRQLPEEGLKFMVYLQKENIIDESGMPKERFSAEFPKEGPSILRIQQVVRGDSAAYFCASSPGQDQPQHFGDGTRLSIL.

CDR3 nucleotides: TGTGCCAGCAGTTATCGGTTTTCTGAAGCTTTCTTT. The encoded protein is CASSYRFSEAFF. The genes are TRBV6-6 and TRBJ1-1; the D is unclear. Trimming removed 3 bases from V and 6 bases from J, with 8 bases in between. This CDR3 comprises 12 residues. Looked up from germline, CDR1 is MNHNY and CDR2 is SVGAGI (reference sequence).

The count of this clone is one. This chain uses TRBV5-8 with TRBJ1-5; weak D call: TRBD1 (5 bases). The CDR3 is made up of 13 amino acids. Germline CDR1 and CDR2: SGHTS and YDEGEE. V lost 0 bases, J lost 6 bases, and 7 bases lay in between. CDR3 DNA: TGTGCCAGCAGCTTGGGTCAGGGTCAGCCCCAGCATTTT. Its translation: CASSLGQGQPQHF.

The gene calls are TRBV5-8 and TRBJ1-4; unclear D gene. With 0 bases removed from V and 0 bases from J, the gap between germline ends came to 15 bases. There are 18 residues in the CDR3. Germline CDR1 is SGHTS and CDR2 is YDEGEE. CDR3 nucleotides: TGTGCCAGCAGCTTGGCCACAGCGTCCGCGGCAACTAATGAAAAACTGTTTTTT. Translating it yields CASSLATASAATNEKLFF.